The 26 T cell receptor beta chains in this list originate from one sample, sequenced in a study of T cell repertoires in cytomegalovirus infection. TCRdb re-called the reads with MiXCR, one entry per CDR3 protein. The repertoire holds about 920,000 distinct CDR3 sequences, with about a third as singletons. Their cognate antigens are unknown. The sample in question was cultured CD8+ T cells from PBMCs, obtained from culture after CMV antigen stimulation. These receptor sequences come from a human donor in good health (CMV status not recorded). Some clones in this sample may be carry-over from other donors' samples.

This clonotype occurred a few times. The junction differs from germline at one of its ends, possibly a read error. The rearrangement joins TRBV6-8 to TRBJ2-1, with D tentatively TRBD2 (6 bases). This CDR3 has 13 residues. Germline CDR1 is MNHGY and CDR2 is SAAAGT. This CDR3 reads CTSSPGLSIEQFF. Written as DNA, the CDR3 is TGTACCAGCAGCCCGGGACTTTCTATTGAGCAGTTCTTC.

This clonotype came up a few times. The chain combines TRBV5-8 with TRBJ1-5; 7 nucleotides match TRBD1. CDR1 is SGHTS, CDR2 YDEGEE, per germline. This CDR3 is built from 14 residues. Trimming cost V 3 bases and J 5 bases; bases outside gene matches: 5. The CDR3 DNA reads TGTGCCAGCAGCTCGGCAGGGGGTGATCAGCCCCAGCATTTT. Its protein product is CASSSAGGDQPQHF.

The chain joins TRBV12-3 or TRBV12-4 to TRBJ1-1; no reliable D call. The CDR3 length is 14 residues. V was pared by 6 bases and J by 4 bases, with 15 bases between. CDR3 DNA sequence: TGTGCCAGCAGCCAGATTGGTTTGGGCACTGAAGCTTTCTTT. Its protein product is CASSQIGLGTEAFF.

This chain links TRBV4-1 with TRBJ2-7; possibly TRBD2 for D (6 bases). The germline V gene has CDR1 MGHRA and CDR2 YSYEKL. CDR3 size: 15 residues. Trimming stripped 3 bases from V and 2 bases from J, with 14 bases between. The CDR3: CASSHLSGETYEQYF. In DNA form, the CDR3 reads TGCGCCAGCAGCCACCTATCGGGGGAGACCTACGAGCAGTACTTC.

V and J are TRBV15 and TRBJ1-1; D is unclear. Looked up from germline, CDR1 is LNHNV and CDR2 is YYDKDF (reference sequence). The germline V and J ends were trimmed by 3 bases and 8 bases, with 7 bases remaining between them. The CDR3 runs to 11 residues. This chain's CDR3 is CATSSSREAFF. CDR3 DNA: TGTGCCACCAGCAGCAGCAGGGAAGCTTTCTTT. Supplemented by reference TRBV15 and TRBJ1-1, the full variable domain reads DAMVIQNPRYQVTQFGKPVTLSCSQTLNHNVMYWYQQKSSQAPKLLFHYYDKDFNNEADTPDNFQSRRPNTSFCFLDIRSPGLGDTAMYLCATSSSREAFFGQGTRLTVV.

The rearrangement joins TRBV6-6 to TRBJ1-5; D is unresolved. This CDR3 is built from 14 residues. The V gene's germline CDR1 is MNHNY and CDR2 SVGAGI (reference sequence). V gave up 8 bases and J gave up 3 bases, with 14 bases separating them. The CDR3 loop is CASGPSPDNQPQHF. DNA of the CDR3: TGTGCCAGCGGGCCGTCGCCGGACAATCAGCCCCAGCATTTT.

The chain combines TRBV6-2 or TRBV6-3 with TRBJ2-1; 9 bases are a match to TRBD1. The V gene's germline CDR1 is MNHEY and CDR2 SVGEGT. The J segment lost 5 bases and the V segment lost 5 bases, leaving 7 bases of the junction unmatched. This CDR3 region has 15 residues. The CDR3 loop reads CASSKDRGGNNEQFF. In DNA form, the CDR3 reads TGTGCCAGCAGTAAGGACAGGGGAGGGAACAATGAGCAGTTCTTC.

The V gene is TRBV6-1, the J gene TRBJ2-7; the D is unclear. V lost 5 bases to trimming and J lost 1 base, with 12 bases between them. The CDR3 spans 14 residues. In germline, CDR1 is MNHNS, CDR2 SASEGT. Written as DNA, the CDR3 is TGTGCCAGCAGTTATGTGGAGCTTTCCTACGAGCAGTACGTC. Translating gives CASSYVELSYEQYV.

The genes are TRBV4-1 and TRBJ2-5, with 7 bases lining up with TRBD1. CDR1 is MGHRA and CDR2 is YSYEKL in the germline V gene. The CDR3 runs to 16 residues. Trimming cost V 3 bases and J 2 bases; bases outside gene matches: 9. CDR3 in amino acids: CASSQFHGTEQETQYF. Here the CDR3 DNA reads TGCGCCAGCAGCCAGTTTCATGGGACAGAACAAGAGACCCAGTACTTC.

The chain links TRBV29-1 to TRBJ2-5; D remains ambiguous. Germline CDR1 reads SQVTM; CDR2 reads ANQGSEA. V gave up 3 bases and J gave up 4 bases, with 15 bases separating them. This CDR3 contains 14 residues. CDR3 bases: TGCAGCGTTGAGGGTATGGGGATGGGAGAGACCCAGTACTTC. As protein: CSVEGMGMGETQYF.

This clonotype was recorded at least ten times. The genes are TRBV7-2 and TRBJ2-7, with TRBD1 matching over 10 bases. J gave up 3 bases and V 2 bases, and 4 bases lay outside the gene matches. The CDR3 contains 15 residues. Per germline, CDR1 SGHTA and CDR2 FQGNSA. CDR3 region: CASSLFGQGGYEQYV. CDR3 nucleotide sequence: TGTGCCAGCAGCTTATTCGGACAGGGGGGCTACGAGCAGTACGTC.

V gene TRBV7-1 combines with J gene TRBJ1-1, with D perhaps matching TRBD1 (6 bases). TRBV7-1 is marked as an open reading frame, function uncertain. Trimming removed 7 bases from V and 4 bases from J, with 10 bases in between. CDR3 length: 12 amino acids. CDR3 DNA sequence: TGTGCCAGCACGCACAGGGTCACTGAAGCTTTCTTT. Its translation: CASTHRVTEAFF.

V usage is TRBV7-8 and J usage is TRBJ2-7; no definite D call. V was cut by 0 bases and J by 4 bases, with 4 bases left in between. Germline CDR1 and CDR2: SGHVS and FQNEAQ. The CDR3 is 12 residues long. The CDR3 reads CASSLAPYEQYV. The CDR3 coding sequence is TGTGCCAGCAGCTTAGCCCCGTACGAGCAGTACGTC.

The V and J genes are TRBV5-6 and TRBJ1-4; D is undetermined. The CDR3 totals 13 residues. Germline V gene lookup returns CDR1 SGHDT and CDR2 YYEEEE. Trimming shortened V by 3 bases and J by 6 bases, and 9 bases separated the two germline ends. For the CDR3, the DNA is TGTGCCAGCAGCTCAAACGGTGATGAAAAACTGTTTTTT. It yields the protein CASSSNGDEKLFF.

V and J are TRBV12-3 or TRBV12-4 and TRBJ1-5; D uncertain. The V end was cut by 6 bases, the J end by 9 bases, with 24 bases between. The CDR3 sequence is 16 residues long. CDR3 DNA sequence: TGTGCCAGCAGATTAACCCCTCCGGGGAGGAGGGTGCCCCAGCATTTT. It codes for CASRLTPPGRRVPQHF.

This clonotype was observed a handful of times. The chain combines TRBV19 with TRBJ1-1; D is ambiguous. Germline V CDR1 and CDR2: LNHDA, SQIVND (reference sequence). Trimming removed 1 base at V and 0 bases at J, with 15 bases between. This CDR3 is built from 17 residues. CDR3 sequence (DNA): TGTGCCAGTAGTATAGGCCCAACGGCGGAAGTGAACACTGAAGCTTTCTTT. Amino acid sequence: CASSIGPTAEVNTEAFF.

The chain has TRBV28 and TRBJ1-5, with 8 bases aligning to TRBD1. The germline V gene has CDR1 MDHEN and CDR2 SYDVKM. The CDR3 totals 13 residues. Germline trimming cut 6 bases from V and 7 bases from J; bases unmatched to any gene: 5. CDR3 in amino acids: CASRDRAIQPQHF. In DNA form, the CDR3 reads TGTGCCAGCAGGGACAGGGCCATCCAGCCCCAGCATTTT.

There are many counts of this clonotype. The genes are TRBV7-9 and TRBJ2-3; the D call may be TRBD1 or TRBD2 (5 bases each). Germline CDR1 SEHNR, CDR2 FQNEAQ (reference sequence). With 7 bases removed from V and 4 bases from J, the gap between germline ends came to 9 bases. The CDR3 totals 12 residues. The CDR3 loop reads CASIGTADTQYF. In nucleotides, the CDR3 is TGTGCCAGCATCGGGACGGCAGATACGCAGTATTTT.

A few counts support this clonotype. This chain links TRBV4-3 with TRBJ1-3, with 7 bases matching TRBD1. The CDR3 extends over 16 amino acids. In germline, CDR1 is LGHNA, CDR2 YSLEER. The V and J ends lost 3 bases and 7 bases, in that order; junction bases with no gene match: 12. CDR3 DNA sequence: TGCGCCAGCAGCCAGGACCACCGGGACAGCGGGAACACCATATATTTT. Amino acid sequence: CASSQDHRDSGNTIYF.

This clonotype has a handful of counts. This chain uses TRBV5-4 with TRBJ2-5; maybe TRBD2 (6 bases). CDR1 and CDR2 from the germline V gene are SGHNT and YYREEE (reference sequence). This CDR3 is 14 amino acids long. The V end lost 5 bases, the J end lost 5 bases, and 16 bases lay between the germline ends. The DNA for the CDR3 is TGTGCCAGCAGTCCTAACCGAGCGGGCGAGACCCAGTACTTC. This gives the protein CASSPNRAGETQYF.

This clonotype was observed a handful of times. The V gene is TRBV27, the J gene TRBJ2-1; 7 bases match TRBD1. The germline CDR1 and CDR2 sequences are MNHEY and SMNVEV (reference sequence). The CDR3 sequence is 14 residues long. The V segment lost 6 bases and the J segment 4 bases; nucleotides outside the gene matches: 6. CDR3 residues: CASRTGPSYNEQFF. In DNA form, the CDR3 reads TGTGCCAGCAGGACAGGGCCCTCATACAATGAGCAGTTCTTC.

The CDR3 sequence is CASSPRDRSYEQYV. The CDR3 DNA follows: TGTGCCAGCAGCCCCCGGGACAGGTCCTACGAGCAGTACGTC. The rearrangement joins TRBV7-8 to TRBJ2-7; 8 bases map to TRBD1. The CDR3 runs 14 residues. Germline CDR1 reads SGHVS; CDR2 reads FQNEAQ. The trim removed 5 bases at V and 1 base at J, leaving 4 bases unmatched.

CDR3 in DNA: TGCGCCAGCAGCGTGGGGACAATGAACACTGAAGCTTTCTTT. Translation gives CASSVGTMNTEAFF. This chain links TRBV5-1 with TRBJ1-1; TRBD1 might be the D (6 bases). The CDR3 is 14 amino acids. From germline, CDR1 is SGHRS and CDR2 YFSETQ. V was shortened by 4 bases and J by 0 bases, with 10 bases between the two germline ends. The full variable domain, rest sourced from reference TRBV5-1 and TRBJ1-1, is KAGVTQTPRYLIKTRGQQVTLSCSPISGHRSVSWYQQTPGQGLQFLFEYFSETQRNKGNFPGRFSGRQFSNSRSEMNVSTLELGDSALYLCASSVGTMNTEAFFGQGTRLTVV.

V is TRBV6-8 and J is TRBJ1-1, with 8 nucleotides matching TRBD1. The CDR3 consists of 15 residues. Germline trimming cut 0 bases from V and 3 bases from J; bases unmatched to any gene: 3. Germline V gene lookup returns CDR1 MNHGY and CDR2 SAAAGT. The CDR3 DNA follows: TGTGCCAGCAGTTACTCATTGACAGGGGACACTGAAGCTTTCTTT. This codes for CASSYSLTGDTEAFF.

The chain employs TRBV20-1 and TRBJ1-2; TRBD1 is a possible D gene (5 bases). CDR1 and CDR2 (germline): DFQATT, SNEGSKA (reference sequence). The CDR3 loop spans 11 amino acids. Trimming stripped 6 bases from V and 3 bases from J, with 8 bases between. CDR3: CSAEQDYGYTF. CDR3 bases: TGCAGTGCGGAACAGGACTATGGCTACACCTTC.

The rearrangement joins TRBV4-3 to TRBJ2-3, with 14 bases lining up with TRBD2. The CDR3 length is 21 residues. Per the germline V gene, CDR1 is LGHNA and CDR2 is YSLEER. Trimming cost V 1 base and J 1 base; bases outside gene matches: 13. CDR3 coding DNA: TGCGCCAGCAGCCAAGGTATTCAACGAGGACTAGCGGGGGGACGCACAGATACGCAGTATTTT. Its protein is CASSQGIQRGLAGGRTDTQYF.